These 4 T cell receptor beta chains share one sample of origin, sequenced in a study of T cells in localized non-small cell lung cancer. Only in-frame clones appear in the TCRdb table, and some are missing; sequencing was by immunoSEQ multiplex PCR. The sample shows under 15,000 clones, 28% of them seen only once. The starting material was lung tumor tissue, obtained before any cancer treatment. These receptors were taken from a female donor older than 55 with stage I lung adenocarcinoma.

This chain links TRBV6-8 with TRBJ1-5; D not resolved. The CDR3 totals 13 residues. Germline lookup yields CDR1 MNHGY and CDR2 SAAAGT. Trimming took 0 bases from V and 1 from J, leaving 1 base between them. The CDR3 DNA sequence: TGTGCCAGCAGTTACTCGAGCAATCAGCCCCAGCATTTT. Its protein product is CASSYSSNQPQHF.

This clone has only a few counts. The V call is TRBV6-8, the J call TRBJ1-5, with D maybe TRBD1 (5 bases). The V and J ends lost 8 bases and 2 bases respectively, with 10 bases between them. CDR1 and CDR2 (germline): MNHGY, SAAAGT. CDR3 length equals 13 residues. Here the CDR3 DNA reads TGTGCCAGCCGGGGGAACGGCAATCAGCCCCAGCATTTT. Encoded protein: CASRGNGNQPQHF.

This clone was counted a few times. The rearrangement uses TRBV15 and TRBJ2-1, with D maybe TRBD2 (5 bases). V lost 0 bases to trimming and J lost 2 bases, with 8 bases between them. CDR1 and CDR2 (germline): LNHNV, YYDKDF (reference sequence). This CDR3 contains 15 residues. The CDR3 loop reads CATSRDAEAYNEQFF. The CDR3, as DNA: TGTGCCACCAGCAGAGACGCGGAGGCCTACAATGAGCAGTTCTTC.

The rearrangement joins TRBV19 to TRBJ1-5; 9 bases map to TRBD1. V lost 4 bases, J lost 3 bases, and 1 base stayed unmatched. This CDR3 contains 14 residues. The germline V gene encodes CDR1 LNHDA and CDR2 SQIVND (reference sequence). CDR3 sequence (DNA): TGTGCCAGTAGTAGGGACAGGGTCAATCAGCCCCAGCATTTT. Translation gives CASSRDRVNQPQHF.